These 18 T cell receptor beta chains were sequenced from one sample in a study of T cell responses to AZD1222 COVID-19 vaccine. Assay: immunoSEQ multiplex PCR; the TCRdb copy retains only in-frame clones and omits some. The data contain 140,000 or so clones, over 85% of them singletons. The material was peripheral blood, obtained on day 0 of AZD1222 vaccination. These receptor sequences come from an adult in good health.

The chain couples TRBV7-9 to TRBJ2-5; 8 bases map to TRBD1. J lost 1 base, V lost 6 bases, and 4 bases had no gene match. Germline-derived CDR1 and CDR2 are SEHNR and FQNEAQ (reference sequence). The CDR3 loop spans 14 amino acids. CDR3 DNA: TGTGCCAGCAGGCGTACAGGGGGCCAAGAGACCCAGTACTTC. This translates into CASRRTGGQETQYF.

V usage is TRBV27 and J usage is TRBJ2-6; D might be TRBD1 (5 bases). Deletions cut 5 bases from V and 0 bases from J, with 20 bases between. Per germline, CDR1 MNHEY and CDR2 SMNVEV (reference sequence). This CDR3 is 19 amino acids long. CDR3 protein: CASSPPLFRVLSGANVLTF. The CDR3, as DNA: TGTGCCAGCAGTCCACCCCTCTTCAGGGTTCTCTCTGGGGCCAACGTCCTGACTTTC.

CDR3 sequence reads: CASSLSNQPQHF. The CDR3 nucleotides read TGTGCCAGCAGCCTTAGCAATCAGCCCCAGCATTTT. The chain carries TRBV5-8 and TRBJ1-5; no clear D gene. The CDR3 totals 12 residues. The ends were cut back, 4 bases at V and 0 bases at J, with 2 bases in the middle. Germline V lookup: CDR1 SGHTS, CDR2 YDEGEE.

This clone was found once. The V call is TRBV2, the J call TRBJ2-1; a possible D gene is TRBD2 (6 bases). Germline lookup yields CDR1 SNHLY and CDR2 FYNNEI. The CDR3 is made up of 15 amino acids. With 6 bases removed from V and 7 bases from J, the gap between germline ends came to 19 bases. CDR3: CASRGGRGTRNEQFF. DNA for the CDR3: TGTGCCAGCAGGGGGGGAAGGGGCACGCGGAATGAGCAGTTCTTC. Together with reference TRBV2 and TRBJ2-1, the CDR3 gives the full variable domain: EPEVTQTPSHQVTQMGQEVILRCVPISNHLYFYWYRQILGQKVEFLVSFYNNEISEKSEIFDDQFSVERPDGSNFTLKIRSTKLEDSAMYFCASRGGRGTRNEQFFGPGTRLTVL.

The J gene is TRBJ1-5, the V gene TRBV28; D might be TRBD1 (5 bases). Germline assignment: CDR1 MDHEN and CDR2 SYDVKM. There are 17 residues in the CDR3. Trimming left V 1 base short and J 0 bases short, with 13 bases between. CDR3 sequence reads: CASSLFRDTYSNQPQHF. CDR3 nucleotide sequence: TGTGCCAGCAGTTTATTCAGGGATACCTATAGCAATCAGCCCCAGCATTTT.

The chain carries TRBV4-1 and TRBJ1-4; no definite D call. Germline-derived CDR1 and CDR2 are MGHRA and YSYEKL. The CDR3 runs to 11 residues. The ends were cut back, 3 bases at V and 10 bases at J, with 6 bases in the middle. The CDR3 bases are TGCGCCAGCAGCCAGGCGGGAAAACTGTTTTTT. Translation: CASSQAGKLFF.

V is TRBV7-6 and J is TRBJ1-1, with 8 bases fitting TRBD1. V lost 1 base and J lost 3; bases outside the gene matches: 4. Germline CDR1 and CDR2: SGHVS and FNYEAQ. CDR3 size: 15 residues. CDR3 in DNA: TGTGCCAGCAGCTTAGGACAGGGGCCGTACACTGAAGCTTTCTTT. Protein: CASSLGQGPYTEAFF.

The rearrangement uses TRBV7-9 and TRBJ1-2, with D perhaps TRBD1 (6 bases). V lost 5 bases and J 1 base, leaving 14 bases between the germline ends. CDR1 and CDR2 from the germline V gene are SEHNR and FQNEAQ (reference sequence). This CDR3 region has 15 residues. The CDR3 region is CASSLWTDFNYGYTF. In DNA form, the CDR3 reads TGTGCCAGCAGCCTATGGACAGATTTTAACTATGGCTACACCTTC.

This chain connects TRBV5-1 to TRBJ1-2, with unresolved D. This CDR3 comprises 14 residues. Germline-derived CDR1 and CDR2 are SGHRS and YFSETQ. V gave up 1 base and J gave up 7 bases, with 14 bases separating them. The DNA of the CDR3 is TGCGCCAGCAGCTTGTCACCGGAGTATCCTGGCTACACCTTC. This encodes CASSLSPEYPGYTF.

The rearrangement uses TRBV18 and TRBJ2-1; 9 bases fit TRBD1. CDR1 is KGHSH, CDR2 LQKENI, per germline. V was clipped by 0 bases and J by 1 base; unmatched bases: 1. This CDR3 is 16 amino acids long. CDR3 sequence: CASSPPTGGSYNEQFF. The CDR3 DNA sequence: TGTGCCAGCTCACCACCGACAGGGGGATCCTACAATGAGCAGTTCTTC. Full variable domain (outside the CDR3, taken from reference TRBV18 and TRBJ2-1): NAGVMQNPRHLVRRRGQEARLRCSPMKGHSHVYWYRQLPEEGLKFMVYLQKENIIDESGMPKERFSAEFPKEGPSILRIQQVVRGDSAAYFCASSPPTGGSYNEQFFGPGTRLTVL.

This chain links TRBV5-1 with TRBJ1-4, with 9 bases matching TRBD1. Germline V gene lookup returns CDR1 SGHRS and CDR2 YFSETQ. The CDR3 is made up of 15 amino acids. Trimming took 0 bases from V and 7 from J; bases not matched to a gene: 4. The CDR3 coding sequence is TGCGCCAGCAGCTTGGTTGGGACAGGGTTTGAAAAACTGTTTTTT. The encoded protein is CASSLVGTGFEKLFF.

DNA for the CDR3: TGTGCCAGCAGGGGGGGAACCTACGAGCAGTACTTC. It encodes CASRGGTYEQYF. The chain couples TRBV6-5 to TRBJ2-7; D might be TRBD2 (6 bases). Trimming cost V 6 bases and J 2 bases, with 8 bases left between them. The germline gives CDR1 MNHEY, CDR2 SVGAGI. The CDR3 has 12 amino acids.

The rearrangement links TRBV2 to TRBJ1-5; TRBD1 might be the D (5 bases). Trimming shortened V by 7 bases and J by 4 bases, and 17 bases separated the two germline ends. Per the germline V gene, CDR1 is SNHLY and CDR2 is FYNNEI. This CDR3 spans 15 amino acids. This CDR3 reads CASTEDIAGNQPQHF. In nucleotides, the CDR3 is TGTGCCAGCACCGAGGACATTGCCGGGAATCAGCCCCAGCATTTT. Full variable domain (remainder filled in from reference TRBV2 and TRBJ1-5): EPEVTQTPSHQVTQMGQEVILRCVPISNHLYFYWYRQILGQKVEFLVSFYNNEISEKSEIFDDQFSVERPDGSNFTLKIRSTKLEDSAMYFCASTEDIAGNQPQHFGDGTRLSIL.

This chain uses TRBV12-3 or TRBV12-4 with TRBJ1-1; D ambiguous. Trimming removed 3 bases from V and 0 bases from J, with 5 bases in between. This CDR3 is built from 13 residues. CDR3 in amino acids: CASSFAMNTEAFF. In nucleotides, the CDR3 is TGTGCCAGCAGTTTCGCCATGAACACTGAAGCTTTCTTT.

The chain recombines TRBV5-1 with TRBJ2-7; 8 positions match TRBD1. Germline CDR1 and CDR2: SGHRS and YFSETQ. The CDR3 has 15 residues. J lost 0 bases, V lost 3 bases, and 5 bases had no gene match. The CDR3: CASSSGTGNSYEQYF. In DNA, the CDR3 is TGCGCCAGCAGCTCGGGGACAGGAAACTCCTACGAGCAGTACTTC.

V and J are TRBV28 and TRBJ2-3; D ambiguous. V gave up 6 bases and J gave up 5 bases, with 15 bases separating them. CDR3 length equals 14 residues. Germline values: CDR1 MDHEN, CDR2 SYDVKM. The CDR3 DNA reads as TGTGCCAGCAGCGGAGAGCTTAATTTAGATACGCAGTATTTT. It codes for CASSGELNLDTQYF.

The CDR3 reads CASSLYRLADDANTGELFF. The CDR3 bases are TGTGCCAGCAGCTTGTATCGGCTAGCGGACGACGCGAACACCGGGGAGCTGTTTTTT. The genes are TRBV5-4 and TRBJ2-2; TRBD2 matches at 7 bases. Germline V gene sequence: CDR1 SGHNT, CDR2 YYREEE (reference sequence). V was pared by 1 base and J by 0 bases, with 12 bases of the junction left unmatched. The length of the CDR3 is 19 residues.

This clone was picked up a small number of times. The chain uses TRBV19 and TRBJ1-1; the D is unclear. V dropped 6 bases and J dropped 10 bases, with 15 bases sitting between them. Germline CDR1 reads LNHDA; CDR2 reads SQIVND (reference sequence). There are 12 residues in the CDR3. The CDR3 nucleotides read TGTGCCAGTAGCTACAAAGGGATTAGAGCTTTCTTT. This codes for CASSYKGIRAFF. Full variable domain (remainder filled in from reference TRBV19 and TRBJ1-1): DGGITQSPKYLFRKEGQNVTLSCEQNLNHDAMYWYRQDPGQGLRLIYYSQIVNDFQKGDIAEGYSVSREKKESFPLTVTSAQKNPTAFYLCASSYKGIRAFFGQGTRLTVV.